This TCR beta chain derives from a study of cytomegalovirus exposure and HLA in healthy donors (dated by TCRdb to 2016 to 2017). For the study in its entirety: In an earlier analysis of roughly 590 of the donors, under 300 Gb of sequence data and 100 million or so unique TCR beta sequences from about 179 million T cells were reported. Roughly 300 gigabases of sequencing data and around 87 million unique TCR sequences were included in an early release covering about 700 HLA-typed donors. The genetic ancestry cluster associated with self-reported Caucasian donors included over 65% of the 300 to 400 genotyped donors. The study aimed to test whether cataloging public T cell receptors could reveal signatures of past pathogen exposure. Using immunosequencing, the study profiled T cell repertoires from some 670 subjects and related those repertoires to cytomegalovirus serostatus. In addition to the first cohort of approximately 650 subjects, a separate validation cohort of 120 different subjects was used. The study combined high-throughput TCR immunosequencing, statistical association of individual TCRs with disease status, and machine learning to predict cytomegalovirus infection status. In a later analysis, previously published TCR beta repertoires from several hundred donors were re-analyzed and high-resolution HLA genotyping was added so that TCR occurrence patterns could be studied. In the later analysis, no new phenotypic data were used to find candidate immune exposures; instead, reliance was placed on TCR beta sequences and their occurrence across donors. An earlier analysis of 587 of the donors used high-throughput TCR beta sequencing to judge whether each TCR beta V gene segment behaved as functional or pseudogenic. Donor age, sex, ethnicity and CMV serostatus were compiled together with the repertoire data. A later genetic analysis used genome-wide SNP genotypes for 398 of the 666 donors, treating that subset as a discovery cohort. All discovery cohort repertoires had been generated using a single sequencing platform. HLA typing covered class I and class II loci at four-digit resolution. Typing coverage differed by locus: A, B, C, DRB1 and DQB1 were typed in about 629-630 donors, DQA1 in 500 to 550, DPA1 in nearly 610, and DPB1 in just under 490. Five DR-DQ haplotypes were handled as single units for association and clustering because linkage in the cohort was strong. Across some 400 genotyped donors of the cohort, an average of approximately 200,000 unique TCR beta nucleotide sequences per donor were sequenced, and approximately 19% of those sequences were non-productive.

Concerning this clone: It lacks a known antigen. Base qualities are missing; no much larger clone stands one base away.

Here is what the overall study found, with its caveats: Cytomegalovirus status was reported to be diagnosed by the classifier with high specificity and sensitivity in both the original and validation cohorts. Roughly uniform sequencing depth across donors was assumed in presence/absence analyses, although this assumption may not hold. A few of the identified cytomegalovirus-associated TCR beta chains were confirmed in vitro to be specific for cytomegalovirus antigens. While some public TCRs were present in many individuals, most TCR sequences turned up only very rarely across donors. Several of the top co-occurrence clusters appeared to be linked to parvovirus B19, influenza, CMV and Epstein-Barr virus, according to a later analysis. HLA typing was unavailable for some donors at each locus, so association tests used only the typed subset. A group of highly shared sequence variants was considered likely to be a technical artifact of the sequencing pipeline. A later analysis found that HLA-associated TCR beta chains were more clonally expanded and had lower generation probabilities than equally common non-associated chains. Because the 87-base-pair reads could not distinguish some IMGT-functional V segments, including TRBV6-2 and TRBV6-3, those segments were excluded. The cohort was sequenced for TCR beta chains only, and without alpha or paired-chain data the features that could be detected were limited. In a later analysis, the rate of TCR association differed among HLA loci, with DRB1 alleles having the most associated TCRs and HLA-C alleles having the fewest. V-gene and J-gene trimming of TCR beta chains was associated with a missense DCLRE1C variant in a later genetic analysis, and the association was replicated in an independent cohort. Assigning TCR associations to individual alleles was difficult when HLA alleles, especially DR and DQ, strongly co-occurred. A later analysis associated 15,000 to 20,000 TCR beta sequences with specific HLA alleles at a false discovery rate of 0.05. A total of about 150 TCR beta chains were listed by the study as associated with cytomegalovirus. According to a later genetic analysis, donors in an Asian-associated ancestry cluster had fewer N-insertions in productive TCRs than the roughly 670-donor mean. A later analysis found that most CMV-associated TCR beta chains appeared HLA-restricted, with HLA associations seemingly driven largely by CMV exposure. Linkage disequilibrium might explain the correlated functional status among segregating V segments, but an unknown experimental factor could not be excluded. Because counts were too low, 15 or so rarely observed V segments, including chromosome 9 orphons, were excluded from the earlier analysis of several hundred of the donors. The authors suggested that the approach could potentially be extended to other disease states and immunological phenotypes. CMV serostatus was the only immune exposure information available for the cohort. A further reported finding was that TCR beta sequences accurately predicted the HLA-A and HLA-B alleles for most subjects in the first cohort. In an earlier analysis of roughly 500 of the donors, most TCR beta V segments appeared in productive rearrangements about 87% or about 30% of the time, broadly matching IMGT annotations.

The library came from the immunoSEQ multiplex PCR assay. For the multiplex PCR, a mixture combining 60 forward primers for TCR Vbeta segments and 13 reverse primers for TCR Jbeta segments was used. A multiplex PCR assay on genomic DNA amplified the CDR3 region of rearranged TCR beta genes. Amplified TCR beta libraries were sequenced as 87-base-pair reads on the Illumina HiSeq System. Regarding the original processing steps: A later analysis tallied 70 million to 100 million unique TCR beta chains across the 660 or so repertoires, and some 12 million of those chains were shared by two or more donors. Raw reads were error-corrected and collapsed into unique sequences with a nearest-neighbor algorithm that merged closely related sequences to remove PCR and sequencing errors. CDR3 sequences were aligned to IMGT reference sequences to assign V, D and J gene segments. Each retained sequence needed at least a six-nucleotide match to both a V gene segment and a J gene segment. Rearrangements were classified as productive when the CDR3 lacked stop codons and remained in frame with V and J, and all other rearrangements were classified as non-productive. CDR3 was defined by IMGT convention, running from the second conserved V-encoded cysteine to the conserved J-encoded phenylalanine. In an earlier analysis of around 640 of the donors, sequences lacking an unambiguous match to a single V gene segment were excluded. An earlier analysis of fewer than 650 of the donors classified V segments as functional when productive rearrangements were above 56.7% and as segregating when the standard deviation between donors was above 5%. To diagnose cytomegalovirus status from the catalog of TCR beta chain sequences, a statistical classification framework was built. In a later analysis, V and J genes were assigned by comparing TCR nucleotide sequences against IMGT/GENE-DB human TR gene sequences. The TCRdist pipeline was used in a later analysis to assign CDR3 sequences and most-parsimonious VDJ recombination scenarios. In a later analysis, every TCR beta chain was defined by the combination of its CDR3 amino acid sequence and its V-gene family, and reads without a unique V-gene family were dropped. To address suspected cross-contamination and a sequencing artifact, a later analysis removed 592 highly shared, low-generation-probability nucleotide sequences. A later analysis calculated a clonal expansion index for each public chain from normalized within-repertoire ranks of inferred template counts. A later analysis computed generation probabilities with a VDJ recombination model fitted to out-of-frame rearrangements, and checked the results against IGoR. Hypergeometric tests were used in a later analysis to score TCR-TCR, TCR-HLA and TCR-CMV co-occurrence, with a repertoire-size bias correction applied to the TCR pairs. To estimate false discovery rates, a later analysis permuted the HLA or CMV assignments 20 times. In a later analysis, co-occurring TCRs were grouped with DBSCAN, and TCRdist sequence similarity was added when clustering was performed within HLA-allele-positive subsets. For co-occurrence clustering, repertoires with fewer than 30,000 or more than 120,000 public chains were excluded, along with about five repertoires with anomalous nucleotide sharing. TCRdb mirrors the immuneACCESS table, restricted to in-frame sequences. Some clones are absent from its copies; in checked studies, under half trace to an unresolved V gene, and the reason for the others is unknown. The V and J calls and the clone size are those of that table, but D and trimming were determined from the DNA. This sample has 80,000 to 95,000 clones in its table, and around 70% of those were observed once. The ten largest clones add up to approximately 16% of the sample.

In total, approximately 610 healthy bone marrow donors made up the cohort. All cohort members were sampled while nominally healthy, although unrecorded immune exposures were likely present. The donor tested CMV seropositive and was one of the 289 seropositive cohort members. Every donor gave a peripheral blood sample, and the peripheral blood mononuclear cells from that sample were used for TCR beta sequencing. Genomic DNA was extracted from the blood cell samples with the Qiagen DNeasy Blood Extraction Kit. CDR1 SGHRS and CDR2 YFSETQ are derived from the germline V gene. After removal of 0 bases from V and 7 bases from J, the junction retains 5 bases not matched to a gene. The CDR3 measures 14 amino acids from cysteine to phenylalanine. Only the CDR3 part of the read is kept: 42 bases, read in frame from the first base.

Sequenced: PBMCs. The origin of this receptor is a woman in her 50s in good health and CMV-seropositive. Recombination linked TRBV5-1 to TRBJ2-7, and 9 junctional nucleotides match TRBD1. Here is the DNA: TGCGCCAGCAGCTTGGGGGGACAGGGAAGGGAGCAGTACTTC. Its product reads: CASSLGGQGREQYF.